Below, 14 T cell receptor beta chains from the same sample are listed, as sequenced in a study of blood T cell repertoires in COVID-19. Data came from immunoSEQ multiplex PCR; TCRdb stores just in-frame clones and leaves some out. The sample contains some 290,000 clones, around nine tenths of which appear only once. Sequencing used PBMCs or T cells enriched from blood (not recorded which). These receptors originate from a woman aged 30 to 39 who had recovered from COVID-19.

The J gene is TRBJ2-7, the V gene TRBV29-1; 7 bases line up with TRBD2. Germline V gene data show CDR1 as SQVTM and CDR2 as ANQGSEA. The CDR3 is 14 amino acids. The ends lost 7 bases at V and 2 bases at J; junction bases unmatched: 11. CDR3 region: CSAGGLAATYEQYF. CDR3 nucleotide sequence: TGCAGCGCTGGGGGTCTAGCGGCTACCTACGAGCAGTACTTC.

For the CDR3, the DNA is TGCAGCGTTGAACGTCAGGGGGGATCCTACAATGAGCAGTTCTTC. Protein: CSVERQGGSYNEQFF. The chain has TRBV29-1 and TRBJ2-1, with D perhaps TRBD1 (7 bases). V gave up 2 bases and J gave up 1 base, with 12 bases separating them. The CDR3 extends over 15 amino acids. Germline V gene data show CDR1 as SQVTM and CDR2 as ANQGSEA.

This clone was picked up a small number of times. V usage is TRBV5-1 and J usage is TRBJ2-1; TRBD1 matches at 7 bases. The trim removed 5 bases at V and 1 base at J, leaving 9 bases unmatched. This CDR3 region has 16 residues. Germline-derived CDR1 and CDR2 are SGHRS and YFSETQ. The CDR3 loop is CASSLGQDWSYNEQFF. The CDR3 DNA sequence: TGCGCCAGCAGTCTCGGACAGGATTGGTCCTACAATGAGCAGTTCTTC.

The rearrangement joins TRBV6-2 or TRBV6-3 to TRBJ1-1; weak D call: TRBD1 (5 bases). Germline V CDR1 and CDR2: MNHEY, SVGEGT. There are 15 residues in the CDR3. With 2 bases removed from V and 5 bases from J, the gap between germline ends came to 15 bases. Written as DNA, the CDR3 is TGTGCCAGCAGTTACATGGTTAACAGGCTAACTGAAGCTTTCTTT. Translating it yields CASSYMVNRLTEAFF.

The chain links TRBV27 to TRBJ2-7; possible D gene TRBD1, 6 bases. Germline assignment: CDR1 MNHEY and CDR2 SMNVEV (reference sequence). The CDR3 totals 14 residues. V lost 2 bases and J 3 bases, leaving 11 bases between the germline ends. CDR3 DNA sequence: TGTGCCAGCAGTTTAGGGACACCGTACTACGAGCAGTACTTC. Translated: CASSLGTPYYEQYF.

The rearrangement joins TRBV28 to TRBJ1-4; D is uncertain. Germline V lookup: CDR1 MDHEN, CDR2 SYDVKM. V lost 5 bases, J lost 6 bases, and 25 bases lay in between. CDR3 length: 18 residues. CDR3 sequence reads: CASSPRAPVPMEDEKLFF. The CDR3 nucleotides are TGTGCCAGCAGTCCCCGGGCCCCAGTTCCGATGGAGGATGAAAAACTGTTTTTT.

The chain links TRBV4-1 to TRBJ2-5, with 10 bases that match TRBD2. V shed 0 bases, J shed 4 bases, and the junction held 14 bases outside the gene matches. This CDR3 has 19 amino acids. CDR1 is MGHRA and CDR2 is YSYEKL in the germline V gene. The CDR3 protein is CASSQDSIESSGSRETQYF. CDR3 bases: TGCGCCAGCAGCCAAGATTCTATCGAGTCTAGCGGGAGTCGAGAGACCCAGTACTTC.

This chain connects TRBV12-3 or TRBV12-4 to TRBJ2-5; D perhaps matches TRBD2 (5 bases). The CDR3 sequence is 11 residues long. V shed 6 bases and J shed 5 bases, with 7 bases lying between them. The CDR3 DNA is TGTGCCAGCAGCCGCGGGGAGACCCAGTACTTC. It is translated as CASSRGETQYF.

The chain recombines TRBV18 with TRBJ1-2, with TRBD1 matching over 8 bases. The CDR3 is 12 residues long. V shed 3 bases and J 8 bases; nucleotides not matched to a gene: 2. Per the germline V gene, CDR1 is KGHSH and CDR2 is LQKENI. The CDR3 region is CASSPDRVGYTF. DNA for the CDR3: TGTGCCAGCTCACCGGACAGGGTCGGCTACACCTTC.

V and J are TRBV10-3 and TRBJ1-1; 8 bases fit TRBD1. With V trimmed by 4 bases and J by 1 base, 8 bases remained unmatched. This CDR3 has 16 amino acids. The germline V gene has CDR1 ENHRY and CDR2 SYGVKD. The CDR3 loop is CAISGFLGTGNTEAFF. CDR3 DNA sequence: TGTGCCATCAGTGGGTTCCTCGGGACAGGGAACACTGAAGCTTTCTTT.

The sample holds a few counts of this clone. This chain connects TRBV7-3 to TRBJ1-5; tentatively, D is TRBD1 (5 bases). The CDR3 loop spans 13 amino acids. Trimming left V 2 bases short and J 6 bases short, with 8 bases between. Germline CDR1 SGHTA, CDR2 FQGTGA. As DNA, the CDR3 is TGTGCCAGCAGCTTACAGGGAAGTCAGCCCCAGCATTTT. Translated: CASSLQGSQPQHF.

V usage is TRBV7-2 and J usage is TRBJ2-7, with TRBD1 as a possible D gene (6 bases). Germline-derived CDR1 and CDR2 are SGHTA and FQGNSA. The CDR3 is 14 amino acids. The V end was cut by 3 bases, the J end by 7 bases, with 16 bases between. For the CDR3, the DNA is TGTGCCAGCAGCTTTGAGACAGGAGTATCTGAGCAGTACTTC. Amino acid sequence: CASSFETGVSEQYF.

V is TRBV6-5 and J is TRBJ2-1, with TRBD2 matching 7 bases. V was pared by 4 bases and J by 8 bases, with 14 bases of the junction left unmatched. CDR3 length: 16 residues. CDR1 and CDR2 from the germline V gene are MNHEY and SVGAGI. CDR3 in amino acids: CASSSTQGLDIYEQFF. The CDR3 DNA sequence: TGTGCCAGCAGTTCCACCCAAGGACTAGACATCTATGAGCAGTTCTTC.

J is TRBJ2-5 and V is TRBV7-8; D possibly corresponds to TRBD2 (6 bases). The CDR3 is 13 residues long. The germline V gene encodes CDR1 SGHVS and CDR2 FQNEAQ. The V gene lost 5 bases and the J gene lost 2 bases, with 9 bases spanning the gap. The CDR3: CASSPGLQETQYF. The CDR3 DNA sequence: TGTGCCAGCAGCCCCGGACTACAAGAGACCCAGTACTTC.